This T cell receptor beta chain was captured in a study of vaccination effects on CD4 cells after COVID-19. Before any sequencing was done, the ViraFEST assay used viral peptide pools to expand antigen-specific CD4+ T cells. Subsequent to a culture period of 10 to 11 days, CD4+ T cells were isolated. The cohort was immunized with two doses of either the BNT162b2 or mRNA-1273 vaccine. Prior SARS-CoV-2 infection was absent in the vaccine recipients, as shown by negative nucleocapsid antibodies. The authors replaced half the medium with IL-2 medium on days 3 and 7. Points from the study as a whole: Marked contraction was observed in infection-induced and vaccine-induced clones late after vaccination.

Germline values: CDR1 SGHKS, CDR2 YYEKEE (reference sequence). V was pared by 0 bases and J by 1 base, with 11 bases between. CDR3 size: 16 residues. Remarks on this clone: Its antigen is unknown.

The repertoire was sequenced with immunoSEQ multiplex PCR; TCRdb's copy has only in-frame clones and lacks some. The repertoire holds tens of thousands of clones, with about 80% as singletons. This receptor was obtained from a human donor who received a COVID-19 vaccine. The chain couples TRBV5-5 to TRBJ1-5, with D unclear. This sample comprised CD4+ T cells from PBMCs cultured with HCoV-229E spike peptides, obtained after COVID-19 vaccination. The CDR3, as DNA: TGTGCCAGCAGCTTGGGGTCAGGACGGAGCAATCAGCCCCAGCATTTT. This sequence encodes CASSLGSGRSNQPQHF.